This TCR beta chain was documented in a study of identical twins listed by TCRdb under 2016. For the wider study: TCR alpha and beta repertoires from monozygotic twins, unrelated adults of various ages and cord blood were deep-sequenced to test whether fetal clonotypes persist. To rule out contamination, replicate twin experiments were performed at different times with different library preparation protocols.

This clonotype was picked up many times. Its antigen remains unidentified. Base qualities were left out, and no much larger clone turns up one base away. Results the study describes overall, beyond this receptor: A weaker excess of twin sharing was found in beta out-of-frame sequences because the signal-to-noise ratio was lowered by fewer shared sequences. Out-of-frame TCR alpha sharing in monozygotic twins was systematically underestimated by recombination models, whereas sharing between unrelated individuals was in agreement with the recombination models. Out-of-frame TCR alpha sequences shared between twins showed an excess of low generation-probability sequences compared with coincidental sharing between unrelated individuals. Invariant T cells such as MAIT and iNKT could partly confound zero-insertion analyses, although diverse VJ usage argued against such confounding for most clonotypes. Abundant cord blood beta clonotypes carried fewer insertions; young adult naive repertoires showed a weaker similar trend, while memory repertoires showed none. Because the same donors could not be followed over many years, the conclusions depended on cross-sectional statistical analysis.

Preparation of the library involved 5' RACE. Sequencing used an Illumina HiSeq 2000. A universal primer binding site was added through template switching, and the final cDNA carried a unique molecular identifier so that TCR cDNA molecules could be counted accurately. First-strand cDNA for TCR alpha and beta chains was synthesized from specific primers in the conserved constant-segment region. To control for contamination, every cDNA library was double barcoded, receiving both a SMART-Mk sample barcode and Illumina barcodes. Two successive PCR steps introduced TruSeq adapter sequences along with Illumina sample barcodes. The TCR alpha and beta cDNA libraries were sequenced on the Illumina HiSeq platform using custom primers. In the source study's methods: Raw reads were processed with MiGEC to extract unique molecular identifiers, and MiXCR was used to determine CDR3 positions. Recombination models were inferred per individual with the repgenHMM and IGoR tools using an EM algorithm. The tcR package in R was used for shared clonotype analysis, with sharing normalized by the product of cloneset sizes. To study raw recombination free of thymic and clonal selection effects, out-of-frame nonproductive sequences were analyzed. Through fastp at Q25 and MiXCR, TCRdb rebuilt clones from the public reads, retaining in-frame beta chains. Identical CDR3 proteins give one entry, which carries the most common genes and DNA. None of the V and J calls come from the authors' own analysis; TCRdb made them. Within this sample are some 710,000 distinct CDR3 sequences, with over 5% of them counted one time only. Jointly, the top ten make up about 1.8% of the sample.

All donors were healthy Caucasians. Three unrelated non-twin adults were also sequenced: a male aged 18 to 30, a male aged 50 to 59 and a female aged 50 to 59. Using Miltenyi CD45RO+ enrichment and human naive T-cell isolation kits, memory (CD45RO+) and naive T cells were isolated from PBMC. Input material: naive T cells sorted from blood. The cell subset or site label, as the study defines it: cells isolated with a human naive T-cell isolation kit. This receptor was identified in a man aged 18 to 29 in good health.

The DNA is as follows: TGTGCCAGCAGCTTTTCGCAGGATTACTACGATACGCAGTATTTT. This gives the protein CASSFSQDYYDTQYF. The V gene is TRBV13 and the J gene is TRBJ2-3; the D gene identity is not certain. V loses 3 bases, J loses 6 bases, and the germline ends lie 16 bases apart. CDR1 and CDR2, looked up from the germline V gene (reference sequence), are PRHDT and FYEKMQ. The CDR3 starts with the cysteine, ends with the phenylalanine, and has 15 residues. Left in the record is the CDR3 DNA by itself, 45 bases read in frame from the first base. This CDR3, with the reference TRBV13 and TRBJ2-3 proteins standing in past its ends, gives the full variable domain AAGVIQSPRHLIKEKRETATLKCYPIPRHDTVYWYQQGPGQDPQFLISFYEKMQSDKGSIPDRFSAQQFSDYHSELNMSSLELGDSALYFCASSFSQDYYDTQYFGPGTRLTVL.